This T cell receptor (beta chain) was recovered during a study of blood T cells in healthy people across ages (dated by TCRdb to about 2015). Broadly, across the study: In model experiments, template switching captured about one uniquely barcoded TCR beta cDNA molecule for every two T cells. Using deep sequencing normalized with unique cDNA molecular identifiers, the study measured how TCR beta repertoire diversity changes with age. Donors were grouped into four age groups: young (average roughly 17 years), middle-aged (under 40), aged (around 62) and long-lived (82). To avoid experimental bias, donors of different ages were randomly spread across the sequencing lanes. The study analyzed two additional independent replicas of 1 million unique cDNA reads from the same blood draw for two donors, one aged 18 to 29 and one aged 80 or older.

Receptors were amplified or captured by 5' RACE. TCRdb shows the sequencer as Illumina HiSeq 2500. A second PCR of about 6 to 12 cycles was performed with a sample-barcoded 5' primer and a J-beta primer mix. Each TCR beta cDNA molecule received a unique molecular identifier from a template-switch 5' adaptor carrying 12 random nucleotides. Each sample yielded at least 2.5 million CDR3-containing paired-end reads. First-strand cDNA was synthesized from all RNA with the Mint cDNA synthesis kit, primed by a TRBC-specific oligonucleotide. Following uracil-DNA glycosylase treatment, all cDNA underwent a first 18-cycle PCR with the universal primers M1SS and BC2_uni_R. The study's own analysis went as follows. For normalization, 1 million high-quality reads were randomly selected from each sample, with every read carrying a distinct molecular identifier. Reads sharing molecular identifiers were discarded rather than binned into consensus sequences. CDR3 identification, clonotype clustering and error correction used MiTCR with a Q25 quality threshold and the strictest error-elimination algorithm. Lower-bound total TCR beta diversity was estimated with a nonparametric unseen species model using Euler transformation. In TCRdb, the public reads were trimmed at Q25 with fastp and aligned with MiXCR, with productive beta chains retained. Entries that share a CDR3 protein sequence are merged under the most common genes and DNA. Clone size and V and J calls follow TCRdb, not the original study. The sample table lists hundreds of thousands of distinct CDR3 sequences, 45% to 70% of them with a count of one. Roughly 25% of the sample rests with the top ten.

V and J are trimmed by 0 bases and 8 bases, and the gene matches miss 4 bases of the junction. Measured from the cysteine to the phenylalanine, the CDR3 is 14 residues long. Only the CDR3 region is kept as DNA, spanning 42 bases read in frame from base 1. The germline V gene (reference sequence) gives CDR1 as DFQATT and CDR2 as SNEGSKA. Systemically healthy Caucasian individuals from Russia, roughly 40 in total and aged about 6 to 90 years, were included as donors. Around 9.9 milliliters of peripheral blood were collected from each donor into EDTA-treated Vacutainer tubes. PBMCs were isolated by Ficoll-Paque density-gradient centrifugation, with at least 6.5 million obtained per sample. Total RNA was extracted from PBMCs with Trizol reagent, with at least 6 micrograms obtained per sample. Naive CD45RAhigh/CD27high T cell percentages were measured by flow cytometry on a PBMC aliquot from every donor.

To note about this clonotype: The antigen it binds to is not known. No much larger clone exists at a distance of one base, and base qualities are not known.

General conclusions and limits of the study: Total diversity estimates from one million sequenced T cells were considered lower bounds and underestimates. Because donor CMV infection status was unknown, age-related changes in expanded clonotypes were potentially confounded. Observed TCR beta diversity per million T cells fell roughly linearly with age, and a significant reduction was already apparent by age approximately 41. Conclusive comparison of naive and antigen-experienced compartments was prevented by the profiling of bulk unsorted PBMCs. Compared with the aged group, the long-lived group had more naive CD4+ T cells, fewer expanded clones and increased TCR diversity, a pattern suggesting age selection. Observed TCR beta diversity correlated strongly with the percentage of naive T cells measured by flow cytometry.

The receptor comes from a man in his forties or fifties in good health. Material for sequencing was blood. The chain employs TRBV20-1 and TRBJ2-1, and TRBD2 matches 10 of the central bases. The CDR3 amino acid sequence is: CSARDWLAGDEQFF. At the DNA level, the sequence is TGCAGTGCTAGAGATTGGCTAGCGGGAGATGAGCAGTTCTTC.